This entry lists 22 T cell receptor beta chains sequenced from one sample in a study of blood T cell repertoires in COVID-19. Only in-frame clones appear in the TCRdb table, and some are missing; sequencing was by immunoSEQ multiplex PCR. The sample contains tens of thousands of clones, more than 75% of which appear only once. Sequenced sample: peripheral blood. These receptors originate from a human donor in a cohort sampled during active COVID-19.

The chain links TRBV6-5 to TRBJ1-5; the match to TRBD1 covers 7 bases. The CDR3 spans 14 residues. V trimming: 6 bases; J trimming: 2 bases; junction bases outside the gene matches: 4. Per the germline V gene, CDR1 is MNHEY and CDR2 is SVGAGI. The CDR3 DNA is TGTGCCAGCAGCAGTGACAGGGGCAATCAGCCCCAGCATTTT. Amino acid sequence: CASSSDRGNQPQHF.

The gene calls are TRBV29-1 and TRBJ1-2, with a weak D call TRBD1 (5 bases). CDR1 SQVTM and CDR2 ANQGSEA come from the germline V gene. V was shortened by 3 bases and J by 5 bases, with 19 bases between the two germline ends. The CDR3 is 15 amino acids. In DNA form, the CDR3 reads TGCAGCGTTGACCGCCCCAGGGAGGATAAGTATGGCTACACCTTC. Encoded protein: CSVDRPREDKYGYTF.

This chain links TRBV19 with TRBJ1-5; D gene ambiguous. CDR3 length: 21 amino acids. V lost 7 bases and J lost 3, with 34 bases in between. Per the germline V gene, CDR1 is LNHDA and CDR2 is SQIVND (reference sequence). DNA of the CDR3: TGTGCCAGTACCAATTGGAGAAACATCGGCCCCGAGACCCCACTCAATCAGCCCCAGCATTTT. Translation gives CASTNWRNIGPETPLNQPQHF. Complete variable domain (other parts from reference TRBV19 and TRBJ1-5): DGGITQSPKYLFRKEGQNVTLSCEQNLNHDAMYWYRQDPGQGLRLIYYSQIVNDFQKGDIAEGYSVSREKKESFPLTVTSAQKNPTAFYLCASTNWRNIGPETPLNQPQHFGDGTRLSIL.

V usage is TRBV11-2 and J usage is TRBJ2-7; 9 bases are shared with TRBD1. There are 14 residues in the CDR3. The V segment lost 5 bases and the J segment 6 bases; nucleotides outside the gene matches: 8. The germline gives CDR1 SGHAT, CDR2 FQNNGV. The CDR3 here is CASSVQGAHGEQYF. CDR3 coding DNA: TGTGCCAGCAGCGTACAGGGGGCTCACGGCGAGCAGTACTTC. Together with reference TRBV11-2 and TRBJ2-7, the CDR3 gives the full variable domain: EAGVAQSPRYKIIEKRQSVAFWCNPISGHATLYWYQQILGQGPKLLIQFQNNGVVDDSQLPKDRFSAERLKGVDSTLKIQPAKLEDSAVYLCASSVQGAHGEQYFGPGTRLTVT.

The chain recombines TRBV5-1 with TRBJ2-2; D ambiguous. Per the germline V gene, CDR1 is SGHRS and CDR2 is YFSETQ. The CDR3 consists of 12 residues. Trimming removed 0 bases from V and 11 bases from J, with 8 bases in between. The CDR3 DNA sequence: TGCGCCAGCAGCTTGGCCAGTCCCGAGCTGTTTTTT. Translated: CASSLASPELFF.

The chain has TRBV27 and TRBJ2-1, with D tentatively TRBD2 (7 bases). The germline V gene encodes CDR1 MNHEY and CDR2 SMNVEV (reference sequence). The V end was cut by 6 bases, the J end by 9 bases, with 15 bases between. The CDR3 extends over 13 amino acids. CDR3 region: CASSHARGAEQFF. The CDR3 DNA reads TGTGCCAGCAGCCATGCCCGGGGGGCTGAGCAGTTCTTC.

This chain uses TRBV6-5 with TRBJ2-1; 7 positions agree with TRBD2. CDR1 is MNHEY and CDR2 is SVGAGI in the germline V gene. Unmatched junction bases numbered 13, after V lost 4 bases and J lost 7 bases. This CDR3 spans 16 amino acids. DNA of the CDR3: TGTGCCAGCAGTTCGCTTAGCGGGCCCCCGAGGAATGAGCAGTTCTTC. This encodes CASSSLSGPPRNEQFF.

There are a few counts of this clone. This sequence joins TRBV20-1 and TRBJ1-1; D possibly corresponds to TRBD1 (5 bases). CDR1 is DFQATT, CDR2 SNEGSKA, per germline (reference sequence). This CDR3 has 10 amino acids. The V gene lost 4 bases and the J gene lost 10 bases, with 10 bases spanning the gap. The CDR3: CSAIRQGAFF. CDR3 nucleotides: TGCAGTGCTATTCGGCAGGGAGCTTTCTTT.

V usage is TRBV5-1 and J usage is TRBJ2-3; TRBD2 matches at 9 bases. Germline trimming cut 4 bases from V and 2 bases from J; bases unmatched to any gene: 5. Germline V CDR1 and CDR2: SGHRS, YFSETQ. This CDR3 spans 15 amino acids. Written as DNA, the CDR3 is TGCGCCAGCAGCCCGGGACTAGCTTTCACAGATACGCAGTATTTT. Protein product: CASSPGLAFTDTQYF.

This clone was counted only a few times. J is TRBJ1-3 and V is TRBV3-1 (or the pseudogene TRBV3-2); the D gene is possibly TRBD1 (5 bases). The CDR3 covers 15 residues. Germline V gene sequence: CDR1 LGHDT, CDR2 YNNKEL (reference sequence). Trimming removed 0 bases from V and 0 bases from J, with 6 bases in between. CDR3 coding DNA: TGTGCCAGCAGCCAAGACAGGGACTCTGGAAACACCATATATTTT. Protein: CASSQDRDSGNTIYF.

In its sample, this clone was seen once. The rearrangement links TRBV11-3 to TRBJ1-1; perhaps TRBD1 as D (5 bases). With 5 bases removed from V and 2 bases from J, the gap between germline ends came to 18 bases. Germline CDR1 SGHNT, CDR2 YENEEA. There are 16 residues in the CDR3. This chain's CDR3 is CASSRGVIRANTEAFF. CDR3 nucleotides: TGTGCCAGCAGCCGCGGTGTCATCAGGGCAAACACTGAAGCTTTCTTT.

This sequence joins TRBV7-3 and TRBJ2-4; D might be TRBD1 (6 bases). V lost 2 bases and J lost 10, with 12 bases in between. This CDR3 contains 13 residues. Germline values: CDR1 SGHTA, CDR2 FQGTGA. CDR3: CASSLEQGFIQYF. DNA of the CDR3: TGTGCCAGCAGCTTAGAACAGGGATTTATTCAGTACTTC.

The chain joins TRBV24-1 to TRBJ2-1; 10 positions agree with TRBD2. The junction had 4 bases not matched to a gene; V was cut back by 2 bases and J by 7 bases. Per the germline V gene, CDR1 is KGHDR and CDR2 is SFDVKD. The CDR3 runs to 15 residues. CDR3 sequence reads: CATSDSSGSGNEQFF. The CDR3 DNA reads TGTGCCACCAGTGATTCTAGCGGGAGTGGGAATGAGCAGTTCTTC.

The chain links TRBV27 to TRBJ2-3; 8 bases fit TRBD2. V gave up 7 bases and J gave up 2 bases; unmatched junction bases: 20. Germline V gene lookup returns CDR1 MNHEY and CDR2 SMNVEV (reference sequence). The CDR3 is 19 amino acids. CDR3 coding DNA: TGTGCCAGCACCTCCACGCACGGGGGGGGGCCCTTGTTCACAGATACGCAGTATTTT. Translated: CASTSTHGGGPLFTDTQYF.

This clone was recorded once. The chain uses TRBV29-1 and TRBJ2-1; 7 bases agree with TRBD1. J lost 13 bases, V lost 4 bases, and 4 bases had no gene match. Germline V lookup: CDR1 SQVTM, CDR2 ANQGSEA. The CDR3 runs 10 residues. This CDR3 is CSVVRQGQFF. CDR3 sequence (DNA): TGCAGCGTTGTCCGACAGGGCCAGTTCTTC.

As for this clone: An end of the junction differs from the germline gene, which may be a read error. J is TRBJ2-1 and V is TRBV5-6, with 11 bases lining up with TRBD2. The CDR3 sequence is 18 residues long. Germline V gene lookup returns CDR1 SGHDT and CDR2 YYEEEE. Here the CDR3 reads CVSSPGLAGRSSYNEQFF. The CDR3 DNA is TGTGTCAGCAGCCCTGGACTAGCGGGCCGGAGCTCCTACAATGAGCAGTTCTTC.

The chain links TRBV4-1 to TRBJ1-3; weak D call: TRBD1 (6 bases). Germline-derived CDR1 and CDR2 are MGHRA and YSYEKL. The V gene lost 1 base and the J gene lost 5 bases, with 9 bases spanning the gap. This CDR3 contains 14 residues. Here the CDR3 reads CASSQAGERNTIYF. The CDR3 nucleotides are TGCGCCAGCAGCCAAGCAGGGGAAAGAAACACCATATATTTT.

The chain joins TRBV5-1 to TRBJ1-6; 8 bases agree with TRBD1. J gave up 5 bases and V 3 bases, and 1 base lay outside the gene matches. Germline V lookup: CDR1 SGHRS, CDR2 YFSETQ. The length of the CDR3 is 14 residues. This CDR3 is CASSSTGDNSPLHF. In DNA form, the CDR3 reads TGCGCCAGCAGCTCGACAGGGGATAATTCACCCCTCCACTTT.

The chain has TRBV28 and TRBJ2-5, with 8 bases aligning to TRBD1. CDR1 is MDHEN, CDR2 SYDVKM, per germline. The CDR3 totals 13 residues. V lost 6 bases, J lost 4 bases, and 4 bases stayed unmatched. CDR3 protein: CASRPTGVETQYF. The CDR3, as DNA: TGTGCCAGCAGACCGACAGGGGTAGAGACCCAGTACTTC. Together with reference TRBV28 and TRBJ2-5, the CDR3 gives the full variable domain: DVKVTQSSRYLVKRTGEKVFLECVQDMDHENMFWYRQDPGLGLRLIYFSYDVKMKEKGDIPEGYSVSREKKERFSLILESASTNQTSMYLCASRPTGVETQYFGPGTRLLVL.

This sequence joins TRBV9 and TRBJ2-2, with 12 nucleotides matching TRBD2. With V trimmed by 3 bases and J by 1 base, 10 bases remained unmatched. The CDR3 loop spans 19 amino acids. CDR1 and CDR2 (germline): SGDLS, YYNGEE. CDR3 protein: CASSGGLAGPKQNTGELFF. The CDR3 nucleotides read TGTGCCAGCAGCGGAGGACTAGCGGGACCAAAACAGAACACCGGGGAGCTGTTTTTT.

The chain carries TRBV7-6 and TRBJ2-1, with D maybe TRBD2 (5 bases). V shed 2 bases and J shed 5 bases, with 16 bases lying between them. The CDR3 is made up of 16 amino acids. Germline loops: CDR1 SGHVS, CDR2 FNYEAQ. CDR3 nucleotide sequence: TGTGCCAGCAGCTTACAGTGGGGAGCTACTGACAATGAGCAGTTCTTC. This gives the protein CASSLQWGATDNEQFF.

This clone was counted once. The chain is built from TRBV7-2 and TRBJ2-1; no reliable D call. The CDR3 runs to 16 residues. Germline values: CDR1 SGHTA, CDR2 FQGNSA. With 3 bases removed from V and 0 bases from J, the gap between germline ends came to 12 bases. The CDR3 nucleotides are TGTGCCAGCAGCTTCGGTCCGGAGAGCTCCTACAATGAGCAGTTCTTC. As protein: CASSFGPESSYNEQFF. The full variable domain, its missing parts supplied by reference TRBV7-2 and TRBJ2-1, is GAGVSQSPSNKVTEKGKDVELRCDPISGHTALYWYRQSLGQGLEFLIYFQGNSAPDKSGLPSDRFSAERTGGSVSTLTIQRTQQEDSAVYLCASSFGPESSYNEQFFGPGTRLTVL.